These T cell receptor beta chains were read from a single sample in a study of blood T cell repertoires in COVID-19. Measured with immunoSEQ multiplex PCR; TCRdb has only the in-frame clones, and not every one. The table lists just under 300,000 clones, around 86% of them singletons. Sequencing input: peripheral blood. The receptors come from a man in his sixties or seventies with acute or convalescent COVID-19. The CDR3 runs from the conserved cysteine through the conserved F or W. A D gene is named only where the DNA matches it firmly. Only some rows state a clone size, as once, few, many or a class for expanded clones.

v_call,j_call,d_call,clone_size,cdr3_aa,cdr3_nt
TRBV7-2,TRBJ2-1,TRBD2,.,CASRNGLAGRSEQFF,TGTGCCAGCAGAAACGGACTAGCGGGAAGGAGTGAGCAGTTCTTC
TRBV7-2,TRBJ2-7,TRBD1,.,CASSYHWTGESYEQYF,TGTGCCAGCAGCTACCACTGGACAGGGGAATCCTACGAGCAGTACTTC
TRBV6-5,TRBJ2-5,TRBD2,.,CASSYGTSGKETQYF,TGTGCCAGCAGTTACGGGACTAGCGGGAAAGAGACCCAGTACTTC
TRBV5-5,TRBJ1-1,.,.,CASSLGGQMNTEAFF,TGTGCCAGCAGCTTGGGCGGACAGATGAACACTGAAGCTTTCTTT
TRBV11-2,TRBJ2-6,.,.,CASSLGGSGANVLTF,TGTGCCAGCAGCTTAGGCGGGTCTGGGGCCAACGTCCTGACTTTC
TRBV9,TRBJ2-7,TRBD2,.,CASSPKFGGENYEQYF,TGTGCCAGCAGCCCCAAATTCGGGGGGGAGAACTACGAGCAGTACTTC
TRBV4-3,TRBJ1-2,TRBD1,.,CASSRGQGSGYTF,TGCGCCAGCAGCCGGGGACAGGGAAGTGGCTACACCTTC
TRBV4-3,TRBJ1-2,.,.,CASSQDDTYYGYTF,TGCGCCAGCAGCCAAGATGACACATACTATGGCTACACCTTC
TRBV18,TRBJ2-7,.,.,CASSPRRGRGYEQYF,TGTGCCAGCTCACCCAGGAGGGGGCGAGGGTACGAGCAGTACTTC
TRBV5-1,TRBJ2-5,TRBD1,.,CASSLFGQGAWETQYF,TGCGCCAGCAGCTTGTTTGGACAGGGGGCTTGGGAGACCCAGTACTTC
TRBV25-1,TRBJ2-7,.,many,CASSKSIAVTYEQYF,TGTGCCAGCAGTAAAAGCATAGCGGTTACCTACGAGCAGTACTTC
TRBV6-2/TRBV6-3,TRBJ2-7,.,few,CASSLLFGTGISYEQYF,TGTGCCAGCAGCCTCCTCTTCGGGACTGGGATTTCCTACGAGCAGTACTTC
TRBV28,TRBJ1-3,.,.,CASSALGSSGNTIYF,TGTGCCAGCAGTGCCCTGGGGAGCTCTGGAAACACCATATATTTT
TRBV6-5,TRBJ1-5,.,.,CASSYSDGRNQPQHF,TGTGCCAGCAGTTATTCGGACGGGAGGAATCAGCCCCAGCATTTT
TRBV4-1,TRBJ1-4,.,.,CASSLQGEEEKLFF,TGCGCCAGCAGCCTACAGGGTGAAGAGGAAAAACTGTTTTTT
TRBV6-6,TRBJ1-5,.,.,CASSPFPGEKGNQPQHF,TGTGCCAGCAGTCCCTTCCCAGGGGAAAAGGGCAATCAGCCCCAGCATTTT
TRBV4-3,TRBJ1-4,.,once,CASSQDGRGGEKLFF,TGCGCCAGCAGCCAAGATGGAAGGGGTGGAGAAAAACTGTTTTTT
TRBV24-1,TRBJ2-5,TRBD1,.,CATSEPGQGKETQYF,TGTGCCACCAGTGAACCAGGACAGGGAAAAGAGACCCAGTACTTC
TRBV10-3,TRBJ2-1,.,.,CATRQFSSYNEQFF,TGTGCCACAAGACAGTTTAGCTCCTACAATGAGCAGTTCTTC
TRBV4-3,TRBJ2-1,TRBD2,.,CASSQNNLELAGSSYNEQFF,TGCGCCAGCAGCCAGAACAACCTAGAGCTAGCGGGTAGCTCCTACAATGAGCAGTTCTTC
TRBV3-1/TRBV3-2,TRBJ2-1,.,.,CASSQEVSRGEQFF,TGTGCCAGCAGCCAAGAAGTAAGCAGGGGTGAGCAGTTCTTC
TRBV7-2,TRBJ2-5,.,.,CASSSGNQETQYF,TGTGCCAGCAGCTCCGGGAACCAAGAGACCCAGTACTTC
TRBV28,TRBJ1-5,.,.,CASSFDFSGQPQHF,TGTGCCAGCAGTTTTGACTTCTCTGGGCAGCCCCAGCATTTT